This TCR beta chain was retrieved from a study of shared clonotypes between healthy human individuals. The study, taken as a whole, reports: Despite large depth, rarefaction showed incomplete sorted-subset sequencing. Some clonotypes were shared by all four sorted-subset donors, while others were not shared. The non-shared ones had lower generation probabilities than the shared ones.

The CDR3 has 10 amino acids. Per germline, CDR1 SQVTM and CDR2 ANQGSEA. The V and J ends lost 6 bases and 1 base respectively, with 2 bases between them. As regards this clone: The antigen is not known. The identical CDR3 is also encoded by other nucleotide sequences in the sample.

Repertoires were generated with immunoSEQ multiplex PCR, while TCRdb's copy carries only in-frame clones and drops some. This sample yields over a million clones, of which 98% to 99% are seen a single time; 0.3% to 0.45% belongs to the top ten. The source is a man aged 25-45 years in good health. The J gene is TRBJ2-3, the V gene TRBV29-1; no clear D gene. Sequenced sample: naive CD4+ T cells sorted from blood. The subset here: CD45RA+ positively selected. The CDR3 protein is CSVGTDTQYF. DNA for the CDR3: TGCAGCGTCGGCACAGATACGCAGTATTTT.